Detailed here is one TCR beta chain. Its antigen is not identified. This record belongs to a study of CD8 T cells in Susac syndrome. Reverse transcription used about 0.45 to 1 ug RNA and random hexamers. A multiplex approach, immunoSEQ multiplex PCR, amplified TCR beta CDR3 across 54 Vbeta and 13 Jbeta. TCRdb passed the immunoSEQ multiplex PCR reads through MiXCR, listing each CDR3 protein once. The table lists some 210,000 distinct CDR3 sequences, about 94% of them singletons. Trimming cost V 10 bases and J 0 bases, with 24 bases left between them. The CDR3 has 17 amino acids. Germline V gene sequence: CDR1 LNHDA, CDR2 SQIVND (reference sequence). Points from the study as a whole: CD4+ T cell repertoires in Susac syndrome lacked clonal expansion. By the study's own acknowledgment, its TCR sequencing and HLA analysis included relatively few individuals.

Sequencing of TCR beta drew on CD8+ and CD4+ T cells from blood. The chain couples TRBV19 to TRBJ1-1; a possible D gene is TRBD1 (6 bases). Sequences were obtained from CD4+ T cells from PBMCs. This TCR derives from a human donor with Susac syndrome. This CDR3 is CATIPEGGFGVNTEAFF. The CDR3 region has the DNA TGTGCCACCATCCCCGAGGGGGGGTTCGGGGTGAACACTGAAGCTTTCTTT.